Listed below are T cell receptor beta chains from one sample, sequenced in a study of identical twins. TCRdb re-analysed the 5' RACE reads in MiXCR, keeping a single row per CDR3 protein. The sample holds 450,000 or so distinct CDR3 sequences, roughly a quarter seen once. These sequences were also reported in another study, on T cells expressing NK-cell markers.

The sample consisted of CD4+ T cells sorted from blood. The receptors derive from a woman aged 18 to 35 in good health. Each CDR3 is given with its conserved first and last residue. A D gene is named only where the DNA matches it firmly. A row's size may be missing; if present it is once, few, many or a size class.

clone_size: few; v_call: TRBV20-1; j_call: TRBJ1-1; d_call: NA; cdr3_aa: CSARKVVTALRNTEAFF; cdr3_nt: TGCAGTGCTAGGAAAGTCGTGACGGCCCTGAGAAACACTGAAGCTTTCTTT
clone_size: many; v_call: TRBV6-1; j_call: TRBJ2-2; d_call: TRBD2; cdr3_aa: CASSIRLRGESGELFF; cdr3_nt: TGTGCCAGCAGTATCCGACTGCGGGGGGAGTCCGGGGAGCTGTTTTTT
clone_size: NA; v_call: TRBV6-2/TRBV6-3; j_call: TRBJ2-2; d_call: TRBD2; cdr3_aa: CASSYRGGRAGNGELFF; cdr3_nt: TGTGCCAGCAGTTACCGCGGCGGGAGGGCCGGGAACGGGGAGCTGTTTTTT
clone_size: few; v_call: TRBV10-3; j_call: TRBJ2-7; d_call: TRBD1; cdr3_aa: CAMRTGSGAYEQYF; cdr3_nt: TGTGCCATGAGGACAGGGAGTGGGGCCTACGAGCAGTACTTC
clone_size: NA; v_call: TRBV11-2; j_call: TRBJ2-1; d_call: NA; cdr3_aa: CASSQLERINEQFF; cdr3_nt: TGTGCCAGCAGCCAGTTAGAGCGGATCAATGAGCAGTTCTTC
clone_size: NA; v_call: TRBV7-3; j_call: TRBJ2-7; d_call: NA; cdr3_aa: CASSLRGGVNEQYF; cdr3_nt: TGTGCCAGCAGTTTACGAGGCGGGGTCAACGAGCAGTACTTC
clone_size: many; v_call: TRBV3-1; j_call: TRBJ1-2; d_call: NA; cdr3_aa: CASSQEAQLYGYTF; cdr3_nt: TGTGCCAGCAGCCAAGAGGCACAGCTGTATGGCTACACCTTC
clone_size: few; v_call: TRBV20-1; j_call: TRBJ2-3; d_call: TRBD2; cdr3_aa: CSAERGGTDTQYF; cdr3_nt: TGCAGTGCTGAGCGGGGGGGCACAGATACGCAGTATTTT
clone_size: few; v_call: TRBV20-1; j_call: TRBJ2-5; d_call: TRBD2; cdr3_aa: CSARDTGGVGETQYF; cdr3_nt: TGCAGTGCTAGAGATACGGGGGGAGTTGGGGAGACCCAGTACTTC
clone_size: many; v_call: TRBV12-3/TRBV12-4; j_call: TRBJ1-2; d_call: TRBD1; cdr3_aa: CASSPTGNYGYTF; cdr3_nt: TGTGCCAGCAGCCCGACAGGGAACTATGGCTACACCTTC
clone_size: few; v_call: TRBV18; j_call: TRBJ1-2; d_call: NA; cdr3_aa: CASSPDGRGFSLGYTF; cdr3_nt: TGTGCCAGCTCACCCGACGGAAGAGGGTTCTCCCTTGGCTACACCTTC
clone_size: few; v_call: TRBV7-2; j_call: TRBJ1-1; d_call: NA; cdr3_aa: CASSFPTLNTEAFF; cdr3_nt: TGTGCCAGCAGCTTCCCGACCCTTAACACTGAAGCTTTCTTT
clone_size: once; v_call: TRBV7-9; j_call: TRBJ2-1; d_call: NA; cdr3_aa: CASSSRSVGWNEQFF; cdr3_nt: TGTGCCAGCAGCTCCCGCTCGGTAGGATGGAATGAGCAGTTCTTC
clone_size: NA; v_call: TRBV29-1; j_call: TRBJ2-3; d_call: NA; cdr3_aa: CSISGVVSTDTQYF; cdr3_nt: TGCAGCATTTCCGGGGTTGTAAGCACAGATACGCAGTATTTT
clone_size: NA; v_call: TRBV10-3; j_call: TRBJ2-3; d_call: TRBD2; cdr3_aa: CAISDQRGDADTQYF; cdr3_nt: TGTGCCATCAGTGACCAGCGGGGGGACGCAGATACGCAGTATTTT
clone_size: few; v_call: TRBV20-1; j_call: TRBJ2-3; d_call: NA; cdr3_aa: CSAREGSTDTQYF; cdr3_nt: TGCAGTGCTAGAGAAGGGAGCACAGATACGCAGTATTTT
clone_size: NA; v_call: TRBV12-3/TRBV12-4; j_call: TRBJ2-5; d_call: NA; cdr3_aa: CASRPGWGQASGAKETQYF; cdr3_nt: TGTGCCAGCAGACCAGGGTGGGGACAGGCTAGCGGAGCTAAAGAGACCCAGTACTTC
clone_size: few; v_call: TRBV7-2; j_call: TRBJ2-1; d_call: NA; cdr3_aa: CASSFQSYNEQFF; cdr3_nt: TGTGCCAGCAGCTTCCAGTCCTACAATGAGCAGTTCTTC
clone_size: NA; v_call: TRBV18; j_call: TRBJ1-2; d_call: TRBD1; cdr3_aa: CASSPSGGNGYTF; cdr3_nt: TGTGCCAGCTCACCTTCAGGGGGCAATGGCTACACCTTC
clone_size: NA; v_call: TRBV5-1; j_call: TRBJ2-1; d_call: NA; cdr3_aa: CASSISGQKAIF; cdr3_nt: TGCGCCAGCAGCATCTCGGGACAAAAGGCAATCTTC
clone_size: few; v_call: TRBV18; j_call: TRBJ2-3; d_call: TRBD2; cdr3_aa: CASSPQREAGNTQYF; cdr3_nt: TGTGCCAGCTCACCACAGCGGGAGGCGGGGAATACGCAGTATTTT
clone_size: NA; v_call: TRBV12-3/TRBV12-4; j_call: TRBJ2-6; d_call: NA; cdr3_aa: CASSLVESGANVLTF; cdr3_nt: TGTGCCAGCAGTTTAGTGGAATCTGGGGCCAACGTCCTGACTTTC
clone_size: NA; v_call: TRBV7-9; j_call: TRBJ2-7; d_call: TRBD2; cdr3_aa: CASSLIAGDYEQYF; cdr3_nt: TGTGCCAGCAGCTTAATAGCGGGGGACTACGAGCAGTACTTC
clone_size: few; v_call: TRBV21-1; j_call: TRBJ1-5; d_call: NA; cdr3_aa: CASSRGHGNQPQHF; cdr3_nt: TGTGCCAGCAGCAGGGGGCATGGGAATCAGCCCCAGCATTTT
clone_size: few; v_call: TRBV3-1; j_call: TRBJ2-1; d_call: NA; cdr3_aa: CASSHLTANEQFF; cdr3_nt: TGTGCCAGCAGCCACCTGACCGCCAATGAGCAGTTCTTC
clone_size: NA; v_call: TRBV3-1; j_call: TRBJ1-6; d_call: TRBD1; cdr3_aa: CASSHGQGNSPLHF; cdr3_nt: TGTGCCAGCAGCCACGGACAGGGCAATTCACCCCTCCACTTT
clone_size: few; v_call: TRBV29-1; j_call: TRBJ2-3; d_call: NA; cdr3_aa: CSVGRGWDTDTQYF; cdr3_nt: TGCAGCGTTGGGAGGGGATGGGACACAGATACGCAGTATTTT
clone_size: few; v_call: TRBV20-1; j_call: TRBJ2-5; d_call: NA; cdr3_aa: CSATDSRPRTQYF; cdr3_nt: TGCAGTGCTACGGACAGCCGACCCCGGACCCAGTACTTC
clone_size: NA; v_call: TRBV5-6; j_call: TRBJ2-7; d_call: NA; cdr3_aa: CASSLTAGPGQYF; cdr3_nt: TGTGCCAGCAGCTTAACGGCAGGCCCGGGACAGTACTTC
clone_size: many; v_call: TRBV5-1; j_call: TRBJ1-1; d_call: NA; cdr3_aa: CASSGSGQAFF; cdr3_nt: TGCGCCAGCAGTGGCAGTGGGCAGGCTTTCTTT
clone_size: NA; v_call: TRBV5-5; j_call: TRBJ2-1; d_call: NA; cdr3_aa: CASSLAGGRSEQFF; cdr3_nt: TGTGCCAGCAGCTTGGCCGGAGGGAGAAGTGAGCAGTTCTTC
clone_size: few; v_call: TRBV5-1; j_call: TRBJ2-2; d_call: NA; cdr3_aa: CASSFEPNTGELFF; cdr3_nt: TGCGCCAGCAGCTTCGAACCGAACACCGGGGAGCTGTTTTTT
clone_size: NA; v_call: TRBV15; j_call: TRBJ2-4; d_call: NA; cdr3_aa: CATSSRENLAKNIQYF; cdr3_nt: TGTGCCACCAGCAGTCGGGAGAACCTAGCCAAAAACATTCAGTACTTC
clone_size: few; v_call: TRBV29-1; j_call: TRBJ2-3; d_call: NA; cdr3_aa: CSVVLEPDTQYF; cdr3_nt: TGCAGCGTCGTACTCGAACCAGATACGCAGTATTTT
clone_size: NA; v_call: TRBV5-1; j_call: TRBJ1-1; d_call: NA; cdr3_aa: CASSSFGVEAFF; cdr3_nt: TGCGCCAGCAGCTCGTTCGGGGTCGAAGCTTTCTTT
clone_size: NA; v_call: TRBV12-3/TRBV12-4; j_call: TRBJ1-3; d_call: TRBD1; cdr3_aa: CASSSAGTGERNTIYF; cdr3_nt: TGTGCCAGCAGTTCAGCCGGGACAGGGGAGAGAAACACCATATATTTT
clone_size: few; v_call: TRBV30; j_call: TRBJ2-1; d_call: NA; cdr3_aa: CAWSREVEQFF; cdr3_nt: TGTGCCTGGAGTCGAGAGGTTGAGCAGTTCTTC
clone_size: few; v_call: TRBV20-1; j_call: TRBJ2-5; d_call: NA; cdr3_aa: CSARVETQYF; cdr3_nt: TGCAGTGCTAGAGTGGAGACCCAGTACTTC
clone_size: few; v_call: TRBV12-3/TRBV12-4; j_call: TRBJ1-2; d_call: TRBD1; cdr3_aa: CASSLDAGGWHGYTF; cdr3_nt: TGTGCCAGCAGTTTAGACGCAGGGGGCTGGCATGGCTACACCTTC
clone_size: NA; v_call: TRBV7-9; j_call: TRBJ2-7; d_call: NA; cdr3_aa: CASSLTGQSSYEQYF; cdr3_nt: TGTGCCAGCAGCTTGACAGGTCAAAGCTCCTACGAGCAGTACTTC
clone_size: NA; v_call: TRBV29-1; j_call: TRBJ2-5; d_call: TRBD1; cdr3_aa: CSAKRGTGLQETQYF; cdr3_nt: TGCAGCGCGAAACGGGGGACAGGCCTCCAAGAGACCCAGTACTTC
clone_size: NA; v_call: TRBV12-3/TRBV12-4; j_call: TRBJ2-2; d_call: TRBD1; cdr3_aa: CASGTRQGRSGELFF; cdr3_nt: TGTGCCAGTGGTACTCGACAGGGGAGGAGCGGGGAGCTGTTTTTT
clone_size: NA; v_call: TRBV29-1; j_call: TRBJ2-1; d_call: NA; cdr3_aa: CSVSDSKRSYNEQFF; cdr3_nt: TGCAGCGTGTCGGACAGTAAGAGGTCCTACAATGAGCAGTTCTTC
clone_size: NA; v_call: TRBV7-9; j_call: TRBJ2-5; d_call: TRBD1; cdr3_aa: CASSFTGAQTQYF; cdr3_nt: TGTGCCAGCAGCTTTACAGGGGCCCAGACCCAGTACTTC
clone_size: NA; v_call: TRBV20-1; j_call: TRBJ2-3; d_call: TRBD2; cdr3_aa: CSALGLVATDTQYF; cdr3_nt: TGCAGTGCCCTAGGACTAGTTGCCACAGATACGCAGTATTTT
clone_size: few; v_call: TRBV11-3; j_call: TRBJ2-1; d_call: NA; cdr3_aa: CASSPGVSNEQFF; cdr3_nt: TGTGCCAGCTCCCCTGGGGTTTCCAATGAGCAGTTCTTC
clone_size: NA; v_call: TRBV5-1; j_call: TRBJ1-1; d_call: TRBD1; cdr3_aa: CASSMGQGSSTEAFF; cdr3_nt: TGCGCCAGCAGCATGGGACAGGGCAGCAGCACTGAAGCTTTCTTT
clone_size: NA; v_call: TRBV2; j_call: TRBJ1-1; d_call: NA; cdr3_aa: CASSEYGEMNTEAFF; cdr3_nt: TGTGCCAGCAGTGAATATGGGGAAATGAACACTGAAGCTTTCTTT
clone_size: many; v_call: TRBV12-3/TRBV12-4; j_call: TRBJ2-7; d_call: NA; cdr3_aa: CASNPRGSHEQYF; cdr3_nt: TGTGCCAGCAACCCGAGGGGGTCCCACGAGCAGTACTTC
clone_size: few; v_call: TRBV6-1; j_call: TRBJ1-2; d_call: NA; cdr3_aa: CASSPGTPANYGYTF; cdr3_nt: TGTGCCAGCAGCCCCGGGACACCTGCTAACTATGGCTACACCTTC
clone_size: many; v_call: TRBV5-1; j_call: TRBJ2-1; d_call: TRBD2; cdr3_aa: CASSSGTSGTNEQFF; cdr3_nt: TGTGCCAGCAGTTCAGGGACTAGCGGGACCAATGAGCAGTTCTTC
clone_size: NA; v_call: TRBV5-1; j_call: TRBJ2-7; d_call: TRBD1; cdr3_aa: CASSLLDRAYEQYF; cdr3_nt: TGCGCCAGCAGCCTCCTGGACAGGGCCTACGAGCAGTACTTC
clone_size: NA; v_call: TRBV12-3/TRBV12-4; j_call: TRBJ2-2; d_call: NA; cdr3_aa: CASSPRRTGELFF; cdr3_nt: TGTGCCAGCAGCCCCCGGAGGACCGGGGAGCTGTTTTTT
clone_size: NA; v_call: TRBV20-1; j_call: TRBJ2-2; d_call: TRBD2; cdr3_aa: CSARSSGRATGELFF; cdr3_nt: TGCAGTGCTAGGAGTAGCGGGAGGGCCACCGGGGAGCTGTTTTTT
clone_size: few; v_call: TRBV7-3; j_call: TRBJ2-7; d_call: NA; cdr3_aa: CASSSGVGYEQYF; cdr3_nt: TGTGCCAGCAGCTCAGGGGTTGGGTACGAGCAGTACTTC